This TCR beta chain was sequenced for a study of T cells in Graves' hyperthyroidism and ophthalmopathy. V shed 5 bases, J shed 3 bases, and the junction held 7 bases outside the gene matches. Germline CDR1 and CDR2: GTSNPN and SVGIG (reference sequence). The CDR3 totals 14 residues. Authors of the study amplified TCR beta CDR3 regions from RNA transcripts. The study used the HTBI primer set for a first-round RT-PCR of the TCR CDR3. TCRdb reprocessed the multiplex PCR reads via MiXCR and lists one record per CDR3 protein. The sample has 400,000 to 500,000 distinct CDR3 sequences; roughly 14% are singletons. This clonotype was observed at least ten times.

This TCR derives from a woman aged 18-35 years with Graves' hyperthyroidism. J is TRBJ1-3 and V is TRBV30, with 7 bases aligning to TRBD1. The specimen sequenced was blood. The CDR3 loop is CAWLRGRSGNTIYF. The CDR3 DNA is TGTGCCTGGTTAAGGGGGCGTAGTGGAAACACCATATATTTT.